One sample yielded the 17 T cell receptor beta chains listed below, sequenced in a study of T-cell memory formation after mild COVID-19. In TCRdb, the 5' RACE reads were re-called with MiXCR into one record per CDR3 protein. The sample holds roughly 300,000 distinct CDR3 sequences, roughly 8.2% seen once. Sequences were obtained from PBMCs or a T cell subset sorted from them (not recorded which). The receptor set was obtained from a man younger than 30 who had mild COVID-19 (a few samples of this study predate the infection). Cell type and time point are not known.

As to this clonotype: A much larger clone lies a single base off, so this may be a read error. V is TRBV12-3 or TRBV12-4 and J is TRBJ2-7; the match to TRBD1 covers 11 bases. This CDR3 spans 13 amino acids. DNA of the CDR3: TGTGCCGGCAGCTGGACAGGGGGCCATGAGCAGTACTTC. Protein product: CAGSWTGGHEQYF.

This clonotype was found a few times. The chain employs TRBV9 and TRBJ2-5, with D perhaps TRBD2 (6 bases). From germline, CDR1 is SGDLS and CDR2 YYNGEE. The CDR3 consists of 16 residues. Trimming left V 3 bases short and J 5 bases short, with 20 bases between. CDR3: CASSEGRGGFRETQYF. The CDR3 DNA follows: TGTGCCAGCAGCGAGGGCCGTGGGGGGTTTAGGGAGACCCAGTACTTC. The variable domain in full, with the rest retrieved from reference TRBV9 and TRBJ2-5, is DSGVTQTPKHLITATGQRVTLRCSPRSGDLSVYWYQQSLDQGLQFLIQYYNGEERAKGNILERFSAQQFPDLHSELNLSSLELGDSALYFCASSEGRGGFRETQYFGPGTRLLVL.

This clonotype was seen many times. This rearrangement joins TRBV7-6 to TRBJ2-7; 10 nucleotides line up with TRBD2. Germline lookup yields CDR1 SGHVS and CDR2 FNYEAQ. The CDR3 runs to 15 residues. Unmatched junction bases numbered 4, after V lost 5 bases and J lost 0 bases. The CDR3 spells CASSLGTSASYEQYF. CDR3 nucleotide sequence: TGTGCCAGCAGCCTCGGGACTAGCGCCTCCTACGAGCAGTACTTC.

This clonotype was counted a few times. The chain uses TRBV30 and TRBJ2-7; no clear D. Germline V lookup: CDR1 GTSNPN, CDR2 SVGIG (reference sequence). Trimming shortened V by 6 bases and J by 5 bases, and 11 bases separated the two germline ends. This CDR3 is 11 amino acids long. This CDR3 is CACSSVDEQYF. The CDR3 DNA is TGTGCCTGTTCATCGGTGGACGAGCAGTACTTC.

V and J are TRBV20-1 and TRBJ1-6, with 7 bases that match TRBD1. The ends lost 1 base at V and 6 bases at J; junction bases unmatched: 3. There are 14 residues in the CDR3. The germline V gene has CDR1 DFQATT and CDR2 SNEGSKA (reference sequence). This chain's CDR3 is CSARVRGTNSPLHF. CDR3 DNA sequence: TGCAGTGCTAGAGTCAGGGGGACTAATTCACCCCTCCACTTT.

About this clonotype itself: The germline gene is not matched at one end of the junction; a read error may be the cause. The chain combines TRBV9 with TRBJ2-5; the match to TRBD2 covers 10 bases. This CDR3 has 16 residues. Germline CDR1 reads SGDLS; CDR2 reads YYNGEE. The CDR3 nucleotides read TGTGCCAGCAGCGTAGCAGGAGGACTAGCGGACGAGAACCAGTACTTC. Translation: CASSVAGGLADENQYF.

This clonotype was found many times. The chain employs TRBV7-2 and TRBJ1-2; 7 bases are a match to TRBD1. CDR1 is SGHTA and CDR2 is FQGNSA in the germline V gene. Losses at the gene ends were 2 bases for V and 7 bases for J; bases not matched to a gene: 4. The CDR3 spans 13 residues. DNA of the CDR3: TGTGCCAGCAGCTTACGACAGGGTGGTGGCTACACCTTC. Amino acid sequence: CASSLRQGGGYTF.

This clonotype was observed a handful of times. The gene calls are TRBV6-6 and TRBJ1-2; 8 bases line up with TRBD1. The V gene's germline CDR1 is MNHNY and CDR2 SVGAGI (reference sequence). CDR3 size: 12 residues. V lost 6 bases, J lost 10 bases, and 7 bases stayed unmatched. The CDR3 DNA reads TGTGCCAGCAGACCCAGGGGGCCAGTCTACACCTTC. It yields the protein CASRPRGPVYTF.

This clonotype was recorded a few times. The chain recombines TRBV6-6 with TRBJ1-1; 7 bases agree with TRBD1. J was trimmed by 8 bases and V by 6 bases; bases with no gene match: 12. Germline V gene data show CDR1 as MNHNY and CDR2 as SVGAGI (reference sequence). The CDR3 runs 14 residues. The CDR3 is CASRSQGETAEAFF. CDR3 coding DNA: TGTGCCAGCAGATCGCAGGGGGAAACGGCGGAAGCTTTCTTT.

This clonotype has more than one count but fewer than ten. This chain joins TRBV6-5 and TRBJ1-1; D gene unclear. Germline V gives CDR1 MNHEY, CDR2 SVGAGI. V shed 6 bases and J shed 9 bases, with 17 bases lying between them. This CDR3 has 13 amino acids. The CDR3 region is CASSPTSGVKAFF. The CDR3 DNA reads TGTGCCAGCAGCCCCACTAGCGGTGTTAAAGCTTTCTTT.

This clonotype was observed a few times. The CDR3 reads CASSSLTSGGTDTQYF. In nucleotides, the CDR3 is TGTGCCAGCAGCTCCCTGACTAGCGGGGGTACAGATACGCAGTATTTT. The rearrangement links TRBV5-4 to TRBJ2-3; 12 bases match TRBD2. CDR3 length: 16 amino acids. The germline CDR1 and CDR2 sequences are SGHNT and YYREEE (reference sequence). V shed 3 bases, J shed 3 bases, and the junction held 5 bases outside the gene matches.

In this sample, this clonotype turned up a few times. This chain uses TRBV5-1 with TRBJ2-1, with D possibly being TRBD1 (5 bases). The CDR3 is 14 residues long. With 7 bases removed from V and 0 bases from J, the gap between germline ends came to 11 bases. CDR1 is SGHRS and CDR2 is YFSETQ in the germline V gene. Here the CDR3 reads CASFFRDSYNEQFF. CDR3 sequence (DNA): TGCGCCAGCTTTTTCAGGGACTCCTACAATGAGCAGTTCTTC.

The genes are TRBV12-3 or TRBV12-4 and TRBJ1-1; D uncertain. The V and J ends lost 2 bases and 1 base respectively, with 8 bases between them. CDR3 length: 14 amino acids. CDR3 sequence (DNA): TGTGCCAGCAGTTTACAGGAGGGGAACACTGAAGCTTTCTTT. Amino acid sequence: CASSLQEGNTEAFF.

The chain carries TRBV7-9 and TRBJ2-2; 7 positions match TRBD1. Germline V gene data show CDR1 as SEHNR and CDR2 as FQNEAQ (reference sequence). This CDR3 has 16 amino acids. V lost 4 bases and J lost 1; bases outside the gene matches: 6. CDR3 sequence (DNA): TGTGCCAGCAGCTGGGGGACAGCCTTGAACACCGGGGAGCTGTTTTTT. The encoded protein is CASSWGTALNTGELFF.

The chain uses TRBV7-2 and TRBJ2-6; possible D gene TRBD1, 6 bases. The V end lost 5 bases, the J end lost 1 base, and 21 bases lay between the germline ends. Germline V CDR1 and CDR2: SGHTA, FQGNSA. This CDR3 is 19 amino acids long. The DNA of the CDR3 is TGTGCCAGCAGCCCGTCTCCTAGCAGGGGTAGTTCTGGGGCCAACGTCCTGACTTTC. Protein: CASSPSPSRGSSGANVLTF. The full variable domain, in which reference TRBV7-2 and TRBJ2-6 provide the parts outside the CDR3, is GAGVSQSPSNKVTEKGKDVELRCDPISGHTALYWYRQSLGQGLEFLIYFQGNSAPDKSGLPSDRFSAERTGGSVSTLTIQRTQQEDSAVYLCASSPSPSRGSSGANVLTFGAGSRLTVL.

The chain joins TRBV7-2 to TRBJ2-3; unclear D gene. This CDR3 contains 14 residues. V was trimmed by 1 base and J by 5 bases, leaving 10 bases between them. Per the germline V gene, CDR1 is SGHTA and CDR2 is FQGNSA. The CDR3 loop is CASSLGRNLDTQYF. DNA of the CDR3: TGTGCCAGCAGCTTAGGAAGGAATTTAGATACGCAGTATTTT.

This clonotype has at least ten counts. Written as DNA, the CDR3 is TGCAGCGTTGAAGGGGCAGCTACTTGGCCCTACAATGAGCAGTTCTTC. This codes for CSVEGAATWPYNEQFF. The chain carries TRBV29-1 and TRBJ2-1, with D uncertain. V gave up 1 base and J gave up 2 bases, with 15 bases separating them. CDR3 length equals 16 residues. Germline V lookup: CDR1 SQVTM, CDR2 ANQGSEA.